The clone carrying this T cell receptor beta chain showed up just a few times. Its antigen is unidentified. The sample's time point: after dendritic cell vaccination, including at tumor progression/relapse. This sample is part of a study of glioma-infiltrating T cells after dendritic cell vaccination. Study findings and constraints: The cohort had few patients with full blood and tumor sets.

Produced via immunoSEQ multiplex PCR; TCRdb's table is partial and in-frame only. Of tens of thousands of clones in the sample, 85% are singletons; the top ten hold under 8.5%. The CDR3 extends over 15 amino acids. CDR1 and CDR2 from the germline V gene are MDHEN and SYDVKM. Unmatched junction bases numbered 5, after V lost 5 bases and J lost 4 bases. The source material was blood, sampled after dendritic cell vaccination. The chain joins TRBV28 to TRBJ2-5; TRBD2 aligns across 12 bases. The receptor's source is a human donor with glioblastoma. This CDR3 reads CASSATSGSSETQYF. DNA for the CDR3: TGTGCCAGCAGTGCGACTAGCGGGAGTTCAGAGACCCAGTACTTC.